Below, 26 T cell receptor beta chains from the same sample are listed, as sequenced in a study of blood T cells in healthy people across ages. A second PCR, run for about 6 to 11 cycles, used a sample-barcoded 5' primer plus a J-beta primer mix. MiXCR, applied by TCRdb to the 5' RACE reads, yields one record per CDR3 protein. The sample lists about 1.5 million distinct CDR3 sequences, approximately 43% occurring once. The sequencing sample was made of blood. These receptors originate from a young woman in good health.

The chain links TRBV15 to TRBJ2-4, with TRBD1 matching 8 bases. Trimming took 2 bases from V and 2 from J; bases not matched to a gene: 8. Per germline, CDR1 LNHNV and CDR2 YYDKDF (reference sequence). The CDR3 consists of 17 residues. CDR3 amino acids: CATSRRPGGLSKNIQYF. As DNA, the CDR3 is TGTGCCACCAGCAGACGCCCAGGGGGCCTTTCCAAAAACATTCAGTACTTC.

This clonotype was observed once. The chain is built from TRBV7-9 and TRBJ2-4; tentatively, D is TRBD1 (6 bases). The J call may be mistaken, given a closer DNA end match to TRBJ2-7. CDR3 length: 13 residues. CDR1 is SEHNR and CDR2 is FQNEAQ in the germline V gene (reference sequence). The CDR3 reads CASSPQGLSEQYF. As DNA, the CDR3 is TGTGCCAGCAGCCCCCAGGGGTTGTCCGAGCAGTACTTC.

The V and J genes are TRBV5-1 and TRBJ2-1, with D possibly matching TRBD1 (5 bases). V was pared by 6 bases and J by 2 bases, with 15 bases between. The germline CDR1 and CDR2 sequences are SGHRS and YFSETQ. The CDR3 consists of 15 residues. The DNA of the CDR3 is TGCGCCAGCATCCCCGGATGGGGCCCCTACAATGAGCAGTTCTTC. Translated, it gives CASIPGWGPYNEQFF.

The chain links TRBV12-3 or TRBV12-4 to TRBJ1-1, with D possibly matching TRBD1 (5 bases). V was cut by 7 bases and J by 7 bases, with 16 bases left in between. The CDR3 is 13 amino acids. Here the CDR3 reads CASTPDTSIEAFF. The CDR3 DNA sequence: TGTGCCAGCACCCCGGACACCTCGATTGAAGCTTTCTTT.

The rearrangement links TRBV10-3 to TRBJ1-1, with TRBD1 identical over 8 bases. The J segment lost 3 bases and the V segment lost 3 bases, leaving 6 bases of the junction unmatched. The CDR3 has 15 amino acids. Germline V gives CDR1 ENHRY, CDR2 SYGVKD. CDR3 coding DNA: TGTGCCATCAGTGACTTGGACAGGGAGGACACTGAAGCTTTCTTT. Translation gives CAISDLDREDTEAFF.

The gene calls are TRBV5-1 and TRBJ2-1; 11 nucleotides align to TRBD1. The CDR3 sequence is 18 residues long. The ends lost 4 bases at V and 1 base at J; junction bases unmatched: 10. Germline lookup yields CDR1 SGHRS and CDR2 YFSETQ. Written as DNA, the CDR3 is TGCGCCAGCAGCCCGAGTGGACAGGGGGCTGGGTCCTACAATGAGCAGTTCTTC. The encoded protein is CASSPSGQGAGSYNEQFF.

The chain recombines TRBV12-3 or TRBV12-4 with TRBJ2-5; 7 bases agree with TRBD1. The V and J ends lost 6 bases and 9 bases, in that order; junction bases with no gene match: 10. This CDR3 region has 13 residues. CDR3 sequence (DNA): TGTGCCAGCAGCGGACAGGCGGTATGGCCCCAGTACTTC. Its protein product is CASSGQAVWPQYF.

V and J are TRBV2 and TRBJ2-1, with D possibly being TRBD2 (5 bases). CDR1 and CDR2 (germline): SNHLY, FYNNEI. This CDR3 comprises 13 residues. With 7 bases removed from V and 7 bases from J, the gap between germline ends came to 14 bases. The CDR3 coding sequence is TGTGCCAGCAACTTGATAGCGTGGAATGAGCAGTTCTTC. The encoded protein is CASNLIAWNEQFF.

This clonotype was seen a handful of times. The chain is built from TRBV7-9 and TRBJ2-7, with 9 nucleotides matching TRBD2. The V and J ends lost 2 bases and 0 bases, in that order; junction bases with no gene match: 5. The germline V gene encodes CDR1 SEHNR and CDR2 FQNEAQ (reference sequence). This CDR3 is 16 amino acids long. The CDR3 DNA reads TGTGCCAGCAGCTTATGGCTAGCGGGGAGCTCCTACGAGCAGTACTTC. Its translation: CASSLWLAGSSYEQYF.

The DNA of the CDR3 is TGCGCCAGCAGCCGAACCACGGCGGGGGGCCGACACAATGAGCAGTTCTTC. As protein: CASSRTTAGGRHNEQFF. The chain uses TRBV4-3 and TRBJ2-1, with 8 bases aligning to TRBD2. Germline loops: CDR1 LGHNA, CDR2 YSLEER. CDR3 length equals 17 residues. Trimming at V came to 4 bases and at J to 5 bases, leaving 13 bases not matched to a gene.

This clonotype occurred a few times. The CDR3 protein is CASSRDHRTFFYGYTF. The CDR3 nucleotides read TGCGCCAGCAGCCGAGACCATCGGACATTTTTCTATGGCTACACCTTC. This chain links TRBV4-3 with TRBJ1-2; D is possibly TRBD1 (5 bases). The V gene's germline CDR1 is LGHNA and CDR2 YSLEER. The CDR3 consists of 16 residues. Trimming stripped 4 bases from V and 4 bases from J, with 19 bases between.

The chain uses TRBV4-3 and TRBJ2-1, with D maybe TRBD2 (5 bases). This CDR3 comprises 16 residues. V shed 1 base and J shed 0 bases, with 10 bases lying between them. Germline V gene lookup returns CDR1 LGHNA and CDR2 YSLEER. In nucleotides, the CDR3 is TGCGCCAGCAGCCAAGGCGGGCCGAGCTCCTACAATGAGCAGTTCTTC. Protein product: CASSQGGPSSYNEQFF.

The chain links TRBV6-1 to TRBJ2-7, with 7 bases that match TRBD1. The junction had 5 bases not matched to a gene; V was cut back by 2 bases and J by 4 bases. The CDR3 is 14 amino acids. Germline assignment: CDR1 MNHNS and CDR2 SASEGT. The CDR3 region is CASSERTGVYEQYF. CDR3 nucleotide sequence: TGTGCCAGCAGTGAAAGAACAGGGGTTTACGAGCAGTACTTC.

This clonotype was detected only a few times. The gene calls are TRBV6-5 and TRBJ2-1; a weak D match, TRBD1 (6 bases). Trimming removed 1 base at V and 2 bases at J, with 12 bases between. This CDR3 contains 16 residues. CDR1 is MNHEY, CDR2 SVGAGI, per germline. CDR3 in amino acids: CASSYYRTGTYNEQFF. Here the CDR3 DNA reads TGTGCCAGCAGTTACTACCGTACAGGGACCTACAATGAGCAGTTCTTC.

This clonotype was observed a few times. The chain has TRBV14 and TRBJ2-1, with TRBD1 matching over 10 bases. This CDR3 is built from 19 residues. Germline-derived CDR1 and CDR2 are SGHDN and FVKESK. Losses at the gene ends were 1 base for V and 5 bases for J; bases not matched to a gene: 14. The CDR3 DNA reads TGTGCCAGCAGCCAAGTCCTCGAACCGGGACAGGGGTCGAACAATGAGCAGTTCTTC. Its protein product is CASSQVLEPGQGSNNEQFF.

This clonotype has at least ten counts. The CDR3 protein is CSAGTGGYNEQFF. The CDR3 DNA reads TGCAGCGCCGGGACAGGGGGCTACAATGAGCAGTTCTTC. This chain joins TRBV29-1 and TRBJ2-1; the match to TRBD1 covers 11 bases. The V gene end was trimmed by 7 bases and the J gene end by 3 bases; junction bases not matched to a gene: 2. The CDR3 consists of 13 residues. Per germline, CDR1 SQVTM and CDR2 ANQGSEA.

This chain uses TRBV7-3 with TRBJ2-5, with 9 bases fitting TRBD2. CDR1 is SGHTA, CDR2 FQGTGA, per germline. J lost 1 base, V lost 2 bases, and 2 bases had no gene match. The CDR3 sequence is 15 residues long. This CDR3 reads CASSLAGGVQETQYF. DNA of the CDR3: TGTGCCAGCAGCTTAGCGGGAGGGGTCCAAGAGACCCAGTACTTC.

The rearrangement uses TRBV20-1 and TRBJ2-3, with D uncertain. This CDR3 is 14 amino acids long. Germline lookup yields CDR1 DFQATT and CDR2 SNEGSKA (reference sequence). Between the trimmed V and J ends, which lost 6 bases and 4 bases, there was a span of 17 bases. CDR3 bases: TGCAGTGCCCCCGGGTGGGGTAACCCAGATACGCAGTATTTT. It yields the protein CSAPGWGNPDTQYF.

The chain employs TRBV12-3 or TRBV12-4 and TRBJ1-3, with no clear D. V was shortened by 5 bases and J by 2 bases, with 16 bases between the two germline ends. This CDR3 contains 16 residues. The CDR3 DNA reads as TGTGCCAGCAGTATGGGAGACTACTTCCCTGGAAACACCATATATTTT. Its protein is CASSMGDYFPGNTIYF.

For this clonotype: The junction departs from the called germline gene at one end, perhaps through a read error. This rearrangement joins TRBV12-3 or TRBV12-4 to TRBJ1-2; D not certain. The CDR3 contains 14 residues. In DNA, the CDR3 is TGTGCCGGCAGCCCAACAGCACCCAACTATGGCTACACCTTC. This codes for CAGSPTAPNYGYTF.

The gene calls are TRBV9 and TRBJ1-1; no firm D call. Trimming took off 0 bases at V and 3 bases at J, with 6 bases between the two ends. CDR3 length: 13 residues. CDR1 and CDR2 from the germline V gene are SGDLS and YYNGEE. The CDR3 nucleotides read TGTGCCAGCAGCGTAGTTATGGACACTGAAGCTTTCTTT. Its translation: CASSVVMDTEAFF.

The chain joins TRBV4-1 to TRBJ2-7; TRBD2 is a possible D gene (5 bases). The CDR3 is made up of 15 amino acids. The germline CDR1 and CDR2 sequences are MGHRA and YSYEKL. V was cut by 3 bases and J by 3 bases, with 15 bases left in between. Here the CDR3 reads CASSHSAGRYYEQYF. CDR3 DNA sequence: TGCGCCAGCAGCCACTCCGCGGGTCGGTACTACGAGCAGTACTTC.

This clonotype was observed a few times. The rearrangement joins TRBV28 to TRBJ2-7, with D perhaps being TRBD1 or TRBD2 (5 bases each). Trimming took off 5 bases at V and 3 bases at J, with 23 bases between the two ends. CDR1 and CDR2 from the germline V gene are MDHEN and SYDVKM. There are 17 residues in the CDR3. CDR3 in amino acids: CASSTGRRLGSGYEQYF. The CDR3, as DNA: TGTGCCAGCAGTACGGGACGCCGATTGGGGTCTGGCTACGAGCAGTACTTC.

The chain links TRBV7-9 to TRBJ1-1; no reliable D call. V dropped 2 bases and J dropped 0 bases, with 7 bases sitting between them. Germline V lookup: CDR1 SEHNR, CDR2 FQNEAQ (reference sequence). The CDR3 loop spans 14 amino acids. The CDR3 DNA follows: TGTGCCAGCAGCTTACTGCTCCTGAACACTGAAGCTTTCTTT. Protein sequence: CASSLLLLNTEAFF.

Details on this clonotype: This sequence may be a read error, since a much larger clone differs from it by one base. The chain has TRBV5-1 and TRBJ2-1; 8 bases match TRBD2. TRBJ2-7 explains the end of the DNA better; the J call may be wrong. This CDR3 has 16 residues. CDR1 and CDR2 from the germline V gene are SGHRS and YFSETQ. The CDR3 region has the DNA TGCGCCAGCAGCTTGGGGCGGACTAGCTCCTACAATGAGCAGTACTTC. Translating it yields CASSLGRTSSYNEQYF.

The CDR3 DNA reads TGTGCCAGCAGCTCATCCGGGGCGAGGACTGAAGCTTTCTTT. Protein sequence: CASSSSGARTEAFF. V usage is TRBV7-9 and J usage is TRBJ1-1; perhaps TRBD1 as D (5 bases). Trimming pared 4 bases from V and 5 bases from J, leaving 14 bases between. Germline V gene lookup returns CDR1 SEHNR and CDR2 FQNEAQ (reference sequence). CDR3 size: 14 residues.